The 4 T cell receptor beta chains listed next were all sequenced from one sample in a study of shared clonotypes between healthy human individuals. Assay: immunoSEQ multiplex PCR; the TCRdb copy retains only in-frame clones and omits some. In the table there are under 750,000 clones, approximately 72% of which are singletons. The source material was memory CD4+ T cells sorted from blood. The subset was: CD45RA-negative fraction. The receptor source for this set is a woman in her twenties or thirties in good health.

The V and J genes are TRBV11-2 and TRBJ2-7, with 10 bases matching TRBD2. V was pared by 1 base and J by 2 bases, with 2 bases of the junction left unmatched. Germline V gives CDR1 SGHAT, CDR2 FQNNGV. The CDR3 length is 15 residues. The CDR3 DNA is TGTGCCAGCAGCTTAGGAGCGGGAGGGGCCTACGAGCAGTACTTC. It specifies CASSLGAGGAYEQYF. The full variable domain, its missing parts supplied by reference TRBV11-2 and TRBJ2-7, is EAGVAQSPRYKIIEKRQSVAFWCNPISGHATLYWYQQILGQGPKLLIQFQNNGVVDDSQLPKDRFSAERLKGVDSTLKIQPAKLEDSAVYLCASSLGAGGAYEQYFGPGTRLTVT.

This clone was recorded at least ten times. The chain couples TRBV6-1 to TRBJ1-5; unclear D gene. This CDR3 region has 15 residues. Germline CDR1 MNHNS, CDR2 SASEGT. V was pared by 8 bases and J by 6 bases, with 20 bases between. CDR3: CASERLFEGGQPQHF. The CDR3 coding sequence is TGTGCCAGCGAACGTCTCTTTGAAGGCGGTCAGCCCCAGCATTTT.

Note on this clone: In the same sample, other DNA sequences code for this CDR3. J is TRBJ2-3 and V is TRBV5-1, with 10 positions matching TRBD2. Unmatched junction bases numbered 7, after V lost 4 bases and J lost 2 bases. CDR3 length: 16 amino acids. Germline-derived CDR1 and CDR2 are SGHRS and YFSETQ. The CDR3 reads CASSLGTSEYTDTQYF. The CDR3 nucleotides read TGCGCCAGCAGCCTAGGGACTAGCGAATACACAGATACGCAGTATTTT.

This clone was seen more than once but under ten times. The genes are TRBV11-3 and TRBJ2-1; D remains ambiguous. Germline CDR1 is SGHNT and CDR2 is YENEEA. V dropped 5 bases and J dropped 0 bases, with 11 bases sitting between them. CDR3 size: 15 residues. This chain's CDR3 is CASSPSGFSYNEQFF. Written as DNA, the CDR3 is TGTGCCAGCAGCCCCTCAGGATTCTCCTACAATGAGCAGTTCTTC.